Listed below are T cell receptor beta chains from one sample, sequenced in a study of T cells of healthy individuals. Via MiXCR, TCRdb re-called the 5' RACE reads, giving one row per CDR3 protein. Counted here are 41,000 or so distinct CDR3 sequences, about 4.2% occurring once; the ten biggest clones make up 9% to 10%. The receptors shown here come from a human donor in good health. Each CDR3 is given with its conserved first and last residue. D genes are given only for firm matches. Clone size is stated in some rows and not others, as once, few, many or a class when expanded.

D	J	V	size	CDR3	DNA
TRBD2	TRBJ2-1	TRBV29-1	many	CSVPRIAGDNEQFF	TGCAGCGTCCCGAGGATCGCGGGAGACAATGAGCAGTTCTTC
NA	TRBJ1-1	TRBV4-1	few	CASSRTSNTEAFF	TGCGCCAGCAGTCGAACCTCGAACACTGAAGCTTTCTTT
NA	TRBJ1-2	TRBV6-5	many	CASSYNTAYGYTF	TGTGCCAGCAGTTATAACACGGCCTATGGCTACACCTTC
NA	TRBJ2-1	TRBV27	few	CASSSAGVLSYNEQFF	TGTGCCAGCAGTTCAGCGGGTGTCCTCTCCTACAATGAGCAGTTCTTC
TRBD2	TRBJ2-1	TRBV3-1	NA	CASSPVRVAGVNEQFF	TGTGCCAGCTCTCCCGTAAGAGTAGCGGGGGTCAATGAGCAGTTCTTC
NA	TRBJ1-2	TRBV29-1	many	CSVPATGVSNYGYTF	TGCAGCGTTCCCGCGACGGGGGTGTCTAACTATGGCTACACCTTC
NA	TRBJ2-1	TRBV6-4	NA	CASSETSIQGEQFF	TGTGCCAGCAGCGAGACTAGTATACAGGGTGAGCAGTTCTTC
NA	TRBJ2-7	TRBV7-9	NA	CASSTASYEQYF	TGTGCCAGCAGCACAGCGAGCTACGAGCAGTACTTC
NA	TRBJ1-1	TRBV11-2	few	CASSSARSGTEAFF	TGTGCCAGCAGCTCCGCGCGGAGTGGCACTGAAGCTTTCTTT
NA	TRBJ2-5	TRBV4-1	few	CASSPGDDQETQYF	TGCGCCAGCAGCCCGGGGGACGACCAAGAGACCCAGTACTTC
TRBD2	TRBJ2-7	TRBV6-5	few	CASSLPEASGRASTRGYEQYF	TGTGCCAGCAGTCTCCCGGAGGCTAGCGGGAGGGCCTCGACGAGGGGATACGAGCAGTACTTC
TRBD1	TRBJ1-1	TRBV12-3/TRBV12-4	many	CASSLTGSNTEAFF	TGTGCCAGCAGTTTGACAGGGTCGAACACTGAAGCTTTCTTT
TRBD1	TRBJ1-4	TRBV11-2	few	CASSKFPGQGGKLFF	TGTGCCAGCAGCAAGTTTCCGGGACAGGGAGGAAAACTGTTTTTT
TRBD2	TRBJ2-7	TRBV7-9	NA	CASSFVFSGGPGEQYF	TGTGCCAGCAGCTTTGTCTTTAGCGGGGGACCCGGCGAGCAGTACTTC
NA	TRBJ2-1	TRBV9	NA	CASSVNPSHNEQFF	TGTGCCAGCAGCGTAAATCCTTCTCACAATGAGCAGTTCTTC
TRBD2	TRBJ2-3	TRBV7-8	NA	CASSSYQQREISDTQYF	TGTGCCAGCAGCTCGTACCAGCAGCGGGAGATCTCGGATACGCAGTATTTT
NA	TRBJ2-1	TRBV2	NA	CASIPDIPINEQFF	TGTGCCAGCATCCCAGACATCCCAATCAATGAGCAGTTCTTC
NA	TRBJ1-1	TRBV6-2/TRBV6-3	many	CASSFSDNTEAFF	TGTGCCAGCAGTTTTTCGGACAACACTGAAGCTTTCTTT
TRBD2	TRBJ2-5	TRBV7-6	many	CASSHGLVGQETQYF	TGTGCCAGCAGCCATGGACTAGTTGGCCAAGAGACCCAGTACTTC
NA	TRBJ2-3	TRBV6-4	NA	CASSDRESDTQYF	TGTGCCAGCAGTGACAGGGAGTCAGATACGCAGTATTTT
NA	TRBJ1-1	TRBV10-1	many	CASSPDSNTEAFF	TGCGCCAGCAGCCCGGACAGTAACACTGAAGCTTTCTTT
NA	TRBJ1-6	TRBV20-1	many	CSAPQGPTTHSPLHF	TGCAGTGCTCCGCAGGGACCCACAACCCATTCACCCCTCCACTTT
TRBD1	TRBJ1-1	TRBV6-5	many	CASSLGQYMNTEAFF	TGTGCCAGCAGTTTGGGACAGTACATGAACACTGAAGCTTTCTTT
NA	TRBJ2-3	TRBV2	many	CASILGSGSDTQYF	TGTGCCAGCATCCTCGGGTCAGGCTCAGATACGCAGTATTTT
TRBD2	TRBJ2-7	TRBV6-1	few	CASSGIAGTAWEQYF	TGTGCCAGCAGTGGAATAGCGGGGACGGCATGGGAGCAGTACTTC
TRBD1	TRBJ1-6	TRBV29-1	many	CSVVISTGESPLHF	TGCAGCGTTGTTATTTCGACAGGGGAATCACCCCTCCACTTT
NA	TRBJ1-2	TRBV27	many	CASIYRAVNYTF	TGTGCCAGCATATACAGGGCAGTCAACTACACCTTC
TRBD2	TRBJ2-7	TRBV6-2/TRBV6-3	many	CASSYAGGSSYEQYF	TGTGCCAGCAGTTACGCGGGAGGTAGCTCCTACGAGCAGTACTTC
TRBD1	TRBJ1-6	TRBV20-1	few	CSASGGKYDSPLHF	TGCAGTGCTTCAGGGGGGAAGTATGATTCACCCCTCCACTTT
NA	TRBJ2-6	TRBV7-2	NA	CASSLAGSGANVLTF	TGTGCCAGCAGCTTAGCTGGTTCTGGGGCCAACGTCCTGACTTTC
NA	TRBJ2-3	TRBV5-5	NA	CASSSGTQTQYF	TGTGCCAGCAGCTCCGGGACTCAAACGCAGTATTTT
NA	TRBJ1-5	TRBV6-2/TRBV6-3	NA	CASSYGRTGYGQPQHF	TGTGCCAGCAGTTACGGCAGAACAGGGTACGGTCAGCCCCAGCATTTT
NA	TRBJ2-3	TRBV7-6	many	CASSLAGPPTDTQYF	TGTGCCAGCAGCTTAGCAGGTCCCCCCACAGATACGCAGTATTTT
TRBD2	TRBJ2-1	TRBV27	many	CASSPASGRVPEQFF	TGTGCCAGCAGCCCGGCTAGCGGGAGAGTCCCTGAGCAGTTCTTC
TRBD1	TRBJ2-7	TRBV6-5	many	CASRLDRDRGYEQYF	TGTGCCAGCAGGCTGGACCGGGACAGGGGTTACGAGCAGTACTTC
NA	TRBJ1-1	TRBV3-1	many	CASSQQVATEAFF	TGTGCCAGCAGCCAACAGGTGGCCACTGAAGCTTTCTTT
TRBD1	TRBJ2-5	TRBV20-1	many	CSASRQGRLQETQYF	TGCAGTGCCAGCCGACAGGGTCGCCTACAAGAGACCCAGTACTTC
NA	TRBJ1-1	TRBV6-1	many	CASSQNYLNTEAFF	TGTGCCAGCAGTCAAAACTACCTGAACACTGAAGCTTTCTTT
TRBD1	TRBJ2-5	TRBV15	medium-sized	CATTLGQGEETQYF	TGTGCCACCACCCTGGGACAGGGGGAAGAGACCCAGTACTTC